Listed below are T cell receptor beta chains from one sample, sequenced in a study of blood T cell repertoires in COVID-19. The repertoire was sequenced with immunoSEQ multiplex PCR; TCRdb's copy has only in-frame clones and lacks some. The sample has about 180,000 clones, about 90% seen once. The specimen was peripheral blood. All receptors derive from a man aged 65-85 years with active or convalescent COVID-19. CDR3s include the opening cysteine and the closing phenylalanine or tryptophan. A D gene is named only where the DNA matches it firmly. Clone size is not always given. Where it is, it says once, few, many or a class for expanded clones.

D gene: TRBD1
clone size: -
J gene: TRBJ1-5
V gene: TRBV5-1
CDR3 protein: CASSPGQNNQPQHF
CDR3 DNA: TGCGCCAGCAGCCCGGGACAGAACAATCAGCCCCAGCATTTT

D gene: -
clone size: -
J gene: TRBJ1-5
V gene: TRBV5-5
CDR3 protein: CASSTDSIISNQPQHF
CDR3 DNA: TGTGCCAGCAGCACGGACAGCATAATAAGCAATCAGCCCCAGCATTTT

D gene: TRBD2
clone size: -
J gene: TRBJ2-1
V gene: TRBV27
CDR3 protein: CASSLLAGGRGEQFF
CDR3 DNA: TGTGCCAGCAGTCTCCTAGCGGGAGGGAGGGGTGAGCAGTTCTTC

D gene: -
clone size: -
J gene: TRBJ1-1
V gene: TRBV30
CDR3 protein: CAWSVGAGVSEAFF
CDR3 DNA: TGTGCCTGGAGTGTAGGGGCAGGGGTATCTGAAGCTTTCTTT

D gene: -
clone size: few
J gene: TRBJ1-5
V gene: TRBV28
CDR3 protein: CASSLLGLSNQPQHF
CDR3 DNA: TGTGCCAGCAGTTTATTGGGACTTAGCAATCAGCCCCAGCATTTT

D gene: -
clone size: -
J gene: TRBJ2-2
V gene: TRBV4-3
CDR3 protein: CASSQVSGAEGTGELFF
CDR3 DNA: TGCGCCAGCAGCCAAGTATCAGGGGCCGAGGGTACCGGGGAGCTGTTTTTT

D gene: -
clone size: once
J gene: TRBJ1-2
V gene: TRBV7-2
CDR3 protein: CASSLAQGTSGYTF
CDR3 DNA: TGTGCCAGCAGCTTAGCGCAGGGGACGAGTGGCTACACCTTC

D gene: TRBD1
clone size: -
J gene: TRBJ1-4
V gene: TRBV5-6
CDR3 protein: CASNLRRTGENEKLFF
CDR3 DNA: TGTGCCAGCAACTTGCGGCGGACAGGGGAGAATGAAAAACTGTTTTTT

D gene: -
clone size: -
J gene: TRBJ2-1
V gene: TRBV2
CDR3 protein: CASTRSHNEQFF
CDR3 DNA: TGTGCCAGCACTAGGTCGCACAATGAGCAGTTCTTC

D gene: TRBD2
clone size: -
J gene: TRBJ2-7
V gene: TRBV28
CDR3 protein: CASGRGGSGSSYEQYF
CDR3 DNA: TGTGCCAGCGGCCGAGGTGGAAGCGGGAGCTCCTACGAGCAGTACTTC

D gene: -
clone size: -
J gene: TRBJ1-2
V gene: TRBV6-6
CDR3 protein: CASSARTVEGYTF
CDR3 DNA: TGTGCCAGCTCTGCCCGGACAGTGGAAGGCTACACCTTC

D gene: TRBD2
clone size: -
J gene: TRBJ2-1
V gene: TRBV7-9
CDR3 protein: CASSFLGAGGSQAYNEQFF
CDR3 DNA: TGTGCCAGCAGCTTTTTAGGAGCGGGAGGATCCCAGGCCTACAATGAGCAGTTCTTC

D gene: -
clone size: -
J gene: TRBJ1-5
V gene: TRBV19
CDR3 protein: CASSLGASGNQPQHF
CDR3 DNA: TGTGCCAGTAGTCTAGGGGCGTCTGGCAATCAGCCCCAGCATTTT

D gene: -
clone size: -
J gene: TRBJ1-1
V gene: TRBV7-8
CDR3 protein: CASTLQENTEAFF
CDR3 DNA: TGTGCCAGCACATTACAGGAGAACACTGAAGCTTTCTTT

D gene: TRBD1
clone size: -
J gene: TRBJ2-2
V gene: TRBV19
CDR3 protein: CASTKGATGELFF
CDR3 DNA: TGTGCCAGTACGAAGGGGGCGACCGGGGAGCTGTTTTTT

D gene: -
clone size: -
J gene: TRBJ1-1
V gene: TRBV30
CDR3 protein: CACSRLGGYTEAFF
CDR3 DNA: TGTGCCTGCTCACGATTGGGGGGATACACTGAAGCTTTCTTT

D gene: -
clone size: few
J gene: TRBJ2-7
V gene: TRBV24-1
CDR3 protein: CATSDLEYGDEQYF
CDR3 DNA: TGTGCCACCAGTGATTTGGAGTACGGGGACGAGCAGTACTTC

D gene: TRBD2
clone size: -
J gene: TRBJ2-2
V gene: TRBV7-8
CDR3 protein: CASSLRLAGDTGELFF
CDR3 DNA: TGTGCCAGCAGCTTAAGACTAGCGGGAGACACCGGGGAGCTGTTTTTT

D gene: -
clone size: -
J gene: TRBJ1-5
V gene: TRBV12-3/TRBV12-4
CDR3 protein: CASSTGYSRPQHF
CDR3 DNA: TGTGCCAGCAGCACCGGTTATTCTAGGCCCCAGCATTTT

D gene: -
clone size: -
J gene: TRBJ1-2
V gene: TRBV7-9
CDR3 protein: CASSTYRDLYGYTF
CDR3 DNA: TGTGCCAGCAGCACCTACAGGGATCTATATGGCTACACCTTC

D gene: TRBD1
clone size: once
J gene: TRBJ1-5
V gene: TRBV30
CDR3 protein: CAWSATGGIQPQHF
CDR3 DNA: TGTGCCTGGAGTGCAACAGGGGGTATTCAGCCCCAGCATTTT

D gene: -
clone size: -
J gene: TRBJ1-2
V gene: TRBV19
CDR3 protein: CASSLLTEFYGYTF
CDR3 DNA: TGTGCCAGTAGCCTCCTGACAGAATTCTATGGCTACACCTTC

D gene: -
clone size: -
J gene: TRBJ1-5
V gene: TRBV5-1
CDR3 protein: CASSLSGFESNQPQHF
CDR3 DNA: TGCGCCAGCAGCTTGTCGGGGTTCGAGAGCAATCAGCCCCAGCATTTT

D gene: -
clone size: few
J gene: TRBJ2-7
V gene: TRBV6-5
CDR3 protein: CASRTSSRSGEQYF
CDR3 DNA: TGTGCCAGCAGAACTTCTAGCAGGTCCGGAGAGCAGTACTTC

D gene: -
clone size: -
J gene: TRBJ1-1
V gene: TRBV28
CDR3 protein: CASSLTVRGITF
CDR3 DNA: TGTGCCAGCAGTTTGACGGTCAGGGGTATTACATTT

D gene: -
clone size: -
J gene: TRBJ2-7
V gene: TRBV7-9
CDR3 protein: CASSILAREQYF
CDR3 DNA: TGTGCCAGCAGTATCCTAGCACGCGAGCAGTACTTC

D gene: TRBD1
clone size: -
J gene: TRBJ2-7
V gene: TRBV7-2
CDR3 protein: CASSFGQVEQYF
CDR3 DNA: TGTGCCAGCAGCTTCGGACAGGTCGAGCAGTACTTC

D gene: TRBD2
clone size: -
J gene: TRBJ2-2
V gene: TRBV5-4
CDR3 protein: CASSPGLAGGPTGELFF
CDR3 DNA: TGTGCCAGCAGCCCGGGACTAGCGGGAGGGCCCACCGGGGAGCTGTTTTTT

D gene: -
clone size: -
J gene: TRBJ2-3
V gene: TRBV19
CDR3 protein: CASEGGGPTDTQYF
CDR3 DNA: TGTGCCAGTGAAGGCGGGGGCCCGACAGATACGCAGTATTTT

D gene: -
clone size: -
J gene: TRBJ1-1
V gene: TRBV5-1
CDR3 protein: CASTDGGTVNTEAFF
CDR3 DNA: TGCGCCAGCACCGATGGGGGGACTGTGAACACTGAAGCTTTCTTT

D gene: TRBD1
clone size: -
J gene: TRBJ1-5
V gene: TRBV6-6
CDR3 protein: CASSYGQQGRQPQHF
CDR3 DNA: TGTGCCAGCAGTTACGGACAACAGGGGCGGCAGCCCCAGCATTTT

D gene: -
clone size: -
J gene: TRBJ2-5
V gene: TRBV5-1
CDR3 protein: CASSLGQSSNGFQETQYF
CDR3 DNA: TGCGCCAGCAGCTTGGGACAGAGTAGTAATGGGTTTCAAGAGACCCAGTACTTC

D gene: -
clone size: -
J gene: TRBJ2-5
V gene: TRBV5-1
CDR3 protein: CASGRDRIRETQYF
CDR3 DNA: TGCGCCAGCGGCCGCGACAGGATCCGAGAGACCCAGTACTTC

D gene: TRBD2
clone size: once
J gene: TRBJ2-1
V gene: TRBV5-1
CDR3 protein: CASSPTEGARGGRARRNEQFF
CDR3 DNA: TGCGCCAGCAGCCCCACCGAAGGGGCGCGGGGCGGGAGGGCCCGTCGGAATGAGCAGTTCTTC

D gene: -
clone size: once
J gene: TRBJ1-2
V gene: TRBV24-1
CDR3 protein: CATSDPSGTNYGYTF
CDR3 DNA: TGTGCCACCAGTGATCCTTCCGGGACAAACTATGGCTACACCTTC

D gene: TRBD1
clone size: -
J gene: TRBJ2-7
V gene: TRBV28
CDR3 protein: CASSLTGAIPYEQYF
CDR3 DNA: TGTGCCAGCAGTTTGACAGGGGCTATCCCCTACGAGCAGTACTTC

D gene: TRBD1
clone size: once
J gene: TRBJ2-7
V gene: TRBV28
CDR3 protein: CASRKPPRTGNREQYF
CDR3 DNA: TGTGCCAGCAGGAAACCCCCCCGGACAGGTAACAGGGAGCAGTACTTC

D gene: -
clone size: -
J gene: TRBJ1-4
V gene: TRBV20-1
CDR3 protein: CSAYDEKLFF
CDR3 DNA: TGCAGTGCCTATGATGAAAAACTGTTTTTT

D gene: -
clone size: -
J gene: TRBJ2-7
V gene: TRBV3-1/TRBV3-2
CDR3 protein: CASSLYYEQYF
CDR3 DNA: TGTGCCAGCAGCCTTTATTACGAGCAGTACTTC

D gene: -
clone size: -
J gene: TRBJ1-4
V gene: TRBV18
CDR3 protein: CASSQFSGQRNEKLFF
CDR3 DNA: TGTGCCAGCTCCCAGTTTTCGGGACAACGAAATGAAAAACTGTTTTTT

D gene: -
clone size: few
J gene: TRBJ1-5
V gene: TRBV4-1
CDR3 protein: CASSQARPNQPQHF
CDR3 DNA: TGCGCCAGCAGCCAAGCCAGGCCAAATCAGCCCCAGCATTTT

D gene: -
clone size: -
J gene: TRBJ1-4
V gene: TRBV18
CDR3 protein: CASSPGQATNEKLFF
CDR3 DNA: TGTGCCAGCTCACCGGGGCAAGCAACTAATGAAAAACTGTTTTTT

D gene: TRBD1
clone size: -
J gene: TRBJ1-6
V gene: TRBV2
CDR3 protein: CASRTRAGGNSPLHF
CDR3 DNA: TGTGCCAGCAGGACCCGAGCAGGGGGTAATTCACCCCTCCACTTT

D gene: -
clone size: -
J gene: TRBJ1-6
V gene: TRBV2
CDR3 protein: CASSVVLVNSPLHF
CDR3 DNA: TGTGCCAGCAGTGTTGTACTGGTAAATTCACCCCTCCACTTT

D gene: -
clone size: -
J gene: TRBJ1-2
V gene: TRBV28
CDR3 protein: CASSFSTGQGYTF
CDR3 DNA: TGTGCCAGCAGTTTCAGTACCGGACAGGGCTACACCTTC

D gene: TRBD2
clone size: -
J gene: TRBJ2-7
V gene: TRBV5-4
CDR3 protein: CASSSKLAVAQQYF
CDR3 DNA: TGTGCCAGCAGCTCGAAACTAGCGGTCGCGCAGCAGTACTTC

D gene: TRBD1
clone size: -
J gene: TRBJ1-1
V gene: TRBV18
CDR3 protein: CASSPGQGGTEAFF
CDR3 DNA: TGTGCCAGCTCACCAGGACAGGGGGGGACTGAAGCTTTCTTT

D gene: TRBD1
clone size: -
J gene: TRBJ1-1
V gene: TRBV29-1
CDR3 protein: CSASPGGNTEAFF
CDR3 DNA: TGCAGCGCGTCGCCAGGGGGGAACACTGAAGCTTTCTTT

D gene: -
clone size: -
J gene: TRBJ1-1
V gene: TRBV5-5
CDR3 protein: CASSLGRDYLSNTEAFF
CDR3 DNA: TGTGCCAGCAGCTTGGGCCGGGACTATTTGAGTAACACTGAAGCTTTCTTT

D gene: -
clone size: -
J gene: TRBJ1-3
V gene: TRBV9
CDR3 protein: CASSVDPSSGNTIYF
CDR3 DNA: TGTGCCAGCAGCGTAGATCCGAGCTCTGGAAACACCATATATTTT

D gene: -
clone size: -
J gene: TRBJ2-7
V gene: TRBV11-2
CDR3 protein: CASSFRGGTASSYEQYF
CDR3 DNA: TGTGCCAGCAGCTTCCGGGGGGGGACAGCCAGCTCCTACGAGCAGTACTTC

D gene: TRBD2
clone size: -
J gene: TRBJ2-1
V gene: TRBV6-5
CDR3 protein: CASSTYGEGEQFF
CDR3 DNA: TGTGCCAGCAGTACCTATGGGGAGGGGGAGCAGTTCTTC

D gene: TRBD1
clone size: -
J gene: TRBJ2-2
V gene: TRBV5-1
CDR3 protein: CASSFTGGTGELFF
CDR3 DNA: TGCGCCAGCAGCTTCACAGGGGGAACCGGGGAGCTGTTTTTT